Each of the 29 T cell receptor beta chains below was sequenced from the same sample in a study of OX40 agonist ivuxolimab in advanced cancers. Repertoires were generated with immunoSEQ multiplex PCR, while TCRdb's copy carries only in-frame clones and drops some. Among tens of thousands of clones listed, 90% to 95% were seen once. Specimen: CD4+ or CD8+ T cells sorted from blood, collected in a trial of the OX40 agonist ivuxolimab. Receptors were obtained from an adult with an advanced solid tumor such as melanoma, head and neck, liver or kidney cancer.

This rearrangement joins TRBV5-4 to TRBJ2-7; 7 bases align to TRBD2. V lost 0 bases to trimming and J lost 3 bases; unmatched junction nucleotides: 3. The CDR3 loop spans 14 amino acids. Germline V lookup: CDR1 SGHNT, CDR2 YYREEE (reference sequence). The CDR3 DNA follows: TGTGCCAGCAGCTTGGGGACTAGTGTCTACGAGCAGTACTTC. Translated: CASSLGTSVYEQYF.

This chain joins TRBV4-1 and TRBJ2-1; a weak D match, TRBD1 (5 bases). The CDR3 sequence is 17 residues long. V shed 1 base and J shed 8 bases, with 21 bases lying between them. From germline, CDR1 is MGHRA and CDR2 YSYEKL. The CDR3 here is CASSQVPTQGVRDEQFF. CDR3 coding DNA: TGCGCCAGCAGCCAAGTTCCGACCCAAGGGGTGAGAGATGAGCAGTTCTTC.

This rearrangement joins TRBV4-1 to TRBJ1-5; maybe TRBD1 (5 bases). This CDR3 comprises 17 residues. The ends were cut back, 3 bases at V and 6 bases at J, with 21 bases in the middle. Germline CDR1 reads MGHRA; CDR2 reads YSYEKL. The CDR3 bases are TGCGCCAGCAGCCATGATCCCCTCGGCGGGGCCGGTCAGCCCCAGCATTTT. It is translated as CASSHDPLGGAGQPQHF.

The chain is built from TRBV7-9 and TRBJ2-1; perhaps TRBD2 as D (7 bases). Trimming shortened V by 6 bases and J by 6 bases, and 21 bases separated the two germline ends. CDR1 SEHNR and CDR2 FQNEAQ come from the germline V gene (reference sequence). The length of the CDR3 is 16 residues. In DNA form, the CDR3 reads TGTGCCAGCAGACCCCACGGTGGGGGGGCGAGCAATGAGCAGTTCTTC. Amino acids: CASRPHGGGASNEQFF.

The rearrangement uses TRBV7-3 and TRBJ2-1, with 8 nucleotides matching TRBD2. The V and J ends lost 0 bases and 0 bases, in that order; junction bases with no gene match: 7. The germline V gene has CDR1 SGHTA and CDR2 FQGTGA. The CDR3 sequence is 18 residues long. CDR3 protein: CASSLTAGVESSYNEQFF. The CDR3 DNA sequence: TGTGCCAGCAGCTTAACAGCGGGGGTCGAAAGCTCCTACAATGAGCAGTTCTTC.

For the CDR3, the DNA is TGTGCCAGCAGTGAATGGCTGGACAGACGCACAGATACGCAGTATTTT. Translated, it gives CASSEWLDRRTDTQYF. The rearrangement uses TRBV6-1 and TRBJ2-3, with a weak D call TRBD1 (6 bases). The V gene lost 2 bases and the J gene lost 1 base, with 13 bases spanning the gap. CDR1 and CDR2 (germline): MNHNS, SASEGT. This CDR3 has 16 residues.

This chain uses TRBV6-5 with TRBJ2-3; D is tentatively TRBD1 or TRBD2 (5 bases each). CDR3 length: 14 amino acids. The germline V and J ends were trimmed by 7 bases and 1 base, with 12 bases remaining between them. Germline V gives CDR1 MNHEY, CDR2 SVGAGI. CDR3 bases: TGTGCCAGCATCGGGGTGGGGGGCACAGATACGCAGTATTTT. Translation: CASIGVGGTDTQYF.

Comment on this clone: In the same sample, other DNA sequences code for this CDR3. This chain connects TRBV18 to TRBJ2-7; 10 bases fit TRBD2. Germline V gives CDR1 KGHSH, CDR2 LQKENI. The CDR3 contains 15 residues. V lost 2 bases and J lost 3; bases outside the gene matches: 4. The CDR3 nucleotides read TGTGCCAGCTCACCAACTAGCGGGGAGGTCTACGAGCAGTACGTC. It is translated as CASSPTSGEVYEQYV.

Notes on this clone: A read error may account for a junction end that differs from germline. The chain uses TRBV6-1 and TRBJ2-3, with D unresolved. Germline assignment: CDR1 MNHNS and CDR2 SASEGT. This CDR3 comprises 10 residues. The CDR3 reads CASSDWLTLF. In DNA form, the CDR3 reads TGTGCCAGCAGTGATTGGCTGACCCTCTTT.

This chain uses TRBV7-9 with TRBJ2-7, with TRBD1 matching over 9 bases. The germline gives CDR1 SEHNR, CDR2 FQNEAQ (reference sequence). J gave up 2 bases and V 2 bases, and 16 bases lay outside the gene matches. CDR3 size: 19 residues. CDR3 nucleotide sequence: TGTGCCAGCAGCTTAATGTGGGGACCCGGGACAGGGATGCCCTACGAGCAGTACTTC. Amino acid sequence: CASSLMWGPGTGMPYEQYF.

J is TRBJ2-3 and V is TRBV11-2, with D perhaps matching TRBD1 or TRBD2 (5 bases each). Trimming stripped 2 bases from V and 5 bases from J, with 14 bases between. The CDR3 totals 15 residues. From germline, CDR1 is SGHAT and CDR2 FQNNGV. The CDR3 spells CASSLFFGAEDTQYF. DNA for the CDR3: TGTGCCAGCAGCTTATTTTTCGGGGCGGAAGATACGCAGTATTTT.

The rearrangement uses TRBV7-9 and TRBJ2-5, with TRBD1 as a possible D gene (5 bases). The V gene's germline CDR1 is SEHNR and CDR2 FQNEAQ (reference sequence). V dropped 5 bases and J dropped 1 base, with 14 bases sitting between them. The CDR3 has 15 residues. The CDR3 bases are TGTGCCAGCAGCGCTGTCCAAACAGGCCAAGAGACCCAGTACTTC. The encoded protein is CASSAVQTGQETQYF.

The chain couples TRBV28 to TRBJ1-2; D might be TRBD1 (6 bases). Germline CDR1 reads MDHEN; CDR2 reads SYDVKM. CDR3 length: 13 residues. The germline V and J ends were trimmed by 5 bases and 2 bases, with 9 bases remaining between them. The chain's CDR3 is CASSEGTNYGYTF. In nucleotides, the CDR3 is TGTGCCAGCAGTGAGGGGACAAACTATGGCTACACCTTC.

The chain has TRBV4-2 and TRBJ1-1, with a possible D match to TRBD1 (5 bases). This CDR3 has 15 amino acids. CDR1 LGHNA and CDR2 YNFKEQ come from the germline V gene. V lost 0 bases and J lost 5, with 13 bases in between. CDR3 in amino acids: CASSQEGPVGTEAFF. As DNA, the CDR3 is TGTGCCAGCAGCCAAGAGGGGCCTGTTGGAACTGAAGCTTTCTTT.

The chain has TRBV5-4 and TRBJ2-1, with 10 positions matching TRBD2. V was pared by 4 bases and J by 0 bases, with 4 bases of the junction left unmatched. Germline V lookup: CDR1 SGHNT, CDR2 YYREEE (reference sequence). The CDR3 totals 16 residues. CDR3 in amino acids: CASSGSGGSSYNEQFF. CDR3 DNA: TGTGCCAGCAGCGGTAGCGGGGGGAGCTCCTACAATGAGCAGTTCTTC.

This sequence joins TRBV30 and TRBJ2-7; the D gene is possibly TRBD2 (6 bases). CDR1 GTSNPN and CDR2 SVGIG come from the germline V gene (reference sequence). The germline V and J ends were trimmed by 5 bases and 0 bases, with 17 bases remaining between them. The CDR3 spans 15 residues. CDR3 in DNA: TGTGCCTGGGGGGATTTCCGGGAGAGCTCCTACGAGCAGTACTTC. This encodes CAWGDFRESSYEQYF.

The V gene is TRBV4-3, the J gene TRBJ2-5, with D possibly TRBD1 on 5 matching bases. Germline CDR1 reads LGHNA; CDR2 reads YSLEER. Trimming took off 0 bases at V and 5 bases at J, with 16 bases between the two ends. The CDR3 sequence is 16 residues long. The CDR3 reads CASSQDGVGRGETQYF. The CDR3 DNA reads TGCGCCAGCAGCCAAGATGGGGTCGGTAGGGGTGAGACCCAGTACTTC.

The chain links TRBV13 to TRBJ1-4, with 8 bases lining up with TRBD1. This CDR3 comprises 16 residues. After removal of 0 bases from V and 0 bases from J, the junction contained 0 bases not matched to a gene. Germline lookup yields CDR1 PRHDT and CDR2 FYEKMQ (reference sequence). CDR3 amino acids: CASSLGGQATNEKLFF. Here the CDR3 DNA reads TGTGCCAGCAGCTTAGGGGGACAGGCAACTAATGAAAAACTGTTTTTT.

This chain connects TRBV9 to TRBJ1-1, with TRBD1 matching 9 bases. J was trimmed by 4 bases and V by 4 bases; bases with no gene match: 8. Germline CDR1 SGDLS, CDR2 YYNGEE. The CDR3 runs to 15 residues. The CDR3 loop is CASSLRTGALTEAFF. The DNA of the CDR3 is TGTGCCAGCAGCCTCAGGACAGGGGCCCTCACTGAAGCTTTCTTT.

This chain uses TRBV5-1 with TRBJ2-3; D gene uncertain. The CDR3 contains 13 residues. Trimming removed 5 bases from V and 0 bases from J, with 7 bases in between. Germline values: CDR1 SGHRS, CDR2 YFSETQ. CDR3 nucleotide sequence: TGCGCCAGCAGGAGTTCTAGCACAGATACGCAGTATTTT. Its protein product is CASRSSSTDTQYF.

This clone is a singleton in its sample. The rearrangement joins TRBV6-5 to TRBJ1-5, with D possibly being TRBD1 (5 bases). Trimming took 0 bases from V and 6 from J, leaving 9 bases between them. The CDR3 is made up of 14 amino acids. Germline CDR1 is MNHEY and CDR2 is SVGAGI. CDR3 residues: CASSYSIGGQPQHF. The CDR3 bases are TGTGCCAGCAGTTACTCGATCGGGGGTCAGCCCCAGCATTTT.

This chain connects TRBV5-1 to TRBJ1-2; TRBD1 aligns across 10 bases. The ends lost 2 bases at V and 4 bases at J; junction bases unmatched: 5. CDR3 length: 15 residues. Per the germline V gene, CDR1 is SGHRS and CDR2 is YFSETQ. CDR3 in amino acids: CASSLGQGEAYGYTF. CDR3 in DNA: TGCGCCAGCAGCTTAGGACAGGGGGAGGCCTATGGCTACACCTTC.

V is TRBV27 and J is TRBJ2-1; perhaps TRBD1 as D (5 bases). The CDR3 sequence is 13 residues long. With 5 bases removed from V and 5 bases from J, the gap between germline ends came to 10 bases. Germline-derived CDR1 and CDR2 are MNHEY and SMNVEV (reference sequence). The CDR3 loop reads CASSPTQDNEQFF. CDR3 nucleotides: TGTGCCAGCAGTCCCACACAGGACAATGAGCAGTTCTTC.

The chain joins TRBV2 to TRBJ1-1; no clear D. Germline values: CDR1 SNHLY, CDR2 FYNNEI. The CDR3 extends over 14 amino acids. Trimming removed 2 bases from V and 5 bases from J, with 12 bases in between. This chain's CDR3 is CASSETPVGTEAFF. The DNA of the CDR3 is TGTGCCAGCAGTGAAACACCGGTAGGGACTGAAGCTTTCTTT.

This chain uses TRBV5-1 with TRBJ2-1; possibly TRBD2 for D (7 bases). CDR1 SGHRS and CDR2 YFSETQ come from the germline V gene. The CDR3 contains 16 residues. Trimming cost V 0 bases and J 8 bases, with 18 bases left between them. In DNA form, the CDR3 reads TGCGCCAGCAGCTTGGGATCGTTAGGGGGAGGGCATGAGCAGTTCTTC. It specifies CASSLGSLGGGHEQFF.

The chain recombines TRBV11-2 with TRBJ1-2, with D uncertain. Trimming removed 4 bases at V and 4 bases at J, with 22 bases between. In germline, CDR1 is SGHAT, CDR2 FQNNGV. This CDR3 has 17 residues. The CDR3 coding sequence is TGTGCCAGCAGCTCCGCCAAGGCAACGCGGGCTCCCTATGGCTACACCTTC. It specifies CASSSAKATRAPYGYTF.

V usage is TRBV28 and J usage is TRBJ1-5; 9 bases align to TRBD1. V trimming: 7 bases; J trimming: 3 bases; junction bases outside the gene matches: 4. Germline loops: CDR1 MDHEN, CDR2 SYDVKM. The CDR3 is 14 residues long. This CDR3 is CASTGQGNNQPQHF. For the CDR3, the DNA is TGTGCCAGCACGGGACAGGGAAACAATCAGCCCCAGCATTTT.

The J gene is TRBJ2-1, the V gene TRBV4-1; D gene unclear. With 1 base removed from V and 3 bases from J, the gap between germline ends came to 10 bases. Per the germline V gene, CDR1 is MGHRA and CDR2 is YSYEKL. This CDR3 is built from 15 residues. The CDR3 protein is CASSQGPAFYNEQFF. The CDR3 nucleotides read TGCGCCAGCAGCCAAGGACCGGCCTTCTACAATGAGCAGTTCTTC.

This chain joins TRBV7-9 and TRBJ1-1, with a tentative D call TRBD1 (6 bases). Looked up from germline, CDR1 is SEHNR and CDR2 is FQNEAQ (reference sequence). This CDR3 has 13 residues. V was trimmed by 10 bases and J by 0 bases, leaving 12 bases between them. DNA of the CDR3: TGTGCCACCACAGGGAACATGAACACTGAAGCTTTCTTT. It yields the protein CATTGNMNTEAFF. The variable domain in full, completed from reference TRBV7-9 and TRBJ1-1, reads DTGVSQNPRHKITKRGQNVTFRCDPISEHNRLYWYRQTLGQGPEFLTYFQNEAQLEKSRLLSDRFSAERPKGSFSTLEIQRTEQGDSAMYLCATTGNMNTEAFFGQGTRLTVV.